This T cell receptor (beta chain) was sequenced in a study of CD8+ T cells in alopecia areata (dated by TCRdb to 2016 to 2019). Describing the broader study: Treated patients were enrolled in an open-label pilot trial of oral tofacitinib at 5 to 10 mg twice daily for moderate-to-severe alopecia areata. Tofacitinib was administered for 6 to 18 months, and 6 months of follow-up off drug were then conducted to assess delayed response and recurrence. To study T cell clonal expansion in alopecia areata, the researchers applied high-throughput TCRbeta sequencing to both the C3H/HeJ mouse model and human patients. On the human side, TCRbeta sequencing was run on scalp tissue and on sorted CD4+ and CD8+ peripheral blood T cells from healthy controls and from alopecia areata patients with either patchy or totalis/universalis disease. Biopsies were taken from tofacitinib-treated patients at baseline and again at 4 and 24 weeks into treatment, and several of those patients also had a later scalp biopsy. Scalp clonality was compared among normal scalp (n=4), patchy alopecia areata scalp (n=8), and alopecia totalis/universalis scalp (n=8). RNA was extracted with the PAXgene miRNA kit for fixed scalp, the miRNeasy kit for PBMCs, and the RNeasy kit for mouse skin. immunoSEQ multiplex PCR using 35 Vbeta forward primers and 13 Jbeta reverse primers was used to amplify TCRbeta CDR3 regions. Overall results and qualifications from the work: Shared TCR sequences between patients were less evident than in mice, which may be partly attributable to HLA diversity in the patient population. Resident alphabeta T cells in normal human skin are also sequenced, complicating scalp TCR repertoire analysis, unlike mouse skin dominated by gammadelta T cells. Lesional scalp, especially in alopecia totalis/universalis, showed higher clonality and more expanded CD8+ clones than normal scalp, suggesting antigenic drive.

Read against the paper, the sample's time point label means: baseline before oral tofacitinib. Lesional scalp punch biopsies and peripheral blood were obtained from alopecia areata patients. PBMCs were separated by density centrifugation and stained for CD3, CD4 and CD8, after which CD4+ and CD8+ T cells were sorted on a FACSAria. Including the terminal cysteine and phenylalanine, the CDR3 comprises 14 residues. Only the CDR3 DNA stays, 42 bases, in frame from base 1. The germline V gene (reference sequence) yields SEHNR for CDR1 and FQNEAQ for CDR2. V is clipped by 1 base and J by 4 bases, and the sequence between their germline boundaries is 10 bases long. The table lists this clone with a few counts. It lacks a known antigen. No per-base quality is available; no much larger clone lies one base away. To prepare the library, the immunoSEQ multiplex PCR assay was applied. RNA was extracted from all samples and reverse transcribed into cDNA as template for TCR sequencing. First-strand cDNA was synthesized using SuperScript III with a 2:1 mix of oligo-dT and random hexamers. Amplification bias was assessed with a synthetic immune receptor repertoire, and residual bias was removed computationally. As for the authors' bioinformatics: Raw reads were preprocessed for error removal, and CDR3 was defined according to IMGT conventions as running from the conserved cysteine to phenylalanine. Clonality was computed by normalizing Shannon entropy by log2 of the number of productive unique TCRs and subtracting the result from 1. Scalp TCRbeta sequences were cross-referenced with sorted blood CD4 and CD8 repertoires so that the CD4 or CD8 identity of scalp clones could be inferred. TCRdb took over this immuneACCESS table, retaining in-frame rearrangements with V and J assigned. Such tables are incomplete; in checked studies, under half of the missing clones stem from an unresolved V gene, and the remainder is unexplained. For V, J and clone size, that table is used; D and trimming come from the DNA. In this sample the table shows 100,000 to 150,000 clones, more than 40% of which occur a single time. About 19% of the sample rests with the top ten.

Sequenced here: CD8+ T cells sorted from blood, sampled at week 0. In this chain, TRBV7-9 is recombined with TRBJ1-2; TRBD1 is a possible D gene, resting on 6 matching bases. This clonotype originated in a human donor with alopecia areata. CDR3 region: CASSLGVRGYGYTF. The DNA sequence is given as TGTGCCAGCAGCTTAGGGGTCAGGGGCTATGGCTACACCTTC.